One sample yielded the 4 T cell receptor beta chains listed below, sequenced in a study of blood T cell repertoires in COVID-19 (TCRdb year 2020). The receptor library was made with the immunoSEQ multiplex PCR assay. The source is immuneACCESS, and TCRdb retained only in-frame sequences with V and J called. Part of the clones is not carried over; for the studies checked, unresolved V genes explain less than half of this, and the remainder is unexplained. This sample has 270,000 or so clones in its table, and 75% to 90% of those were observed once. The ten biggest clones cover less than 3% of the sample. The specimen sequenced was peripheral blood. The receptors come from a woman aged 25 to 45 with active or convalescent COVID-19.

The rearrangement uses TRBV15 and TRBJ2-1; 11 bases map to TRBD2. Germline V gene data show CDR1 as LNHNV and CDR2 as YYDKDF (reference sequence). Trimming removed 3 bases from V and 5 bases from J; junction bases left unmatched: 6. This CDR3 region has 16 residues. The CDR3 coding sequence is TGTGCCACCAGCAGCCTGACACTAGCGGGGGACAATGAGCAGTTCTTC. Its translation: CATSSLTLAGDNEQFF.

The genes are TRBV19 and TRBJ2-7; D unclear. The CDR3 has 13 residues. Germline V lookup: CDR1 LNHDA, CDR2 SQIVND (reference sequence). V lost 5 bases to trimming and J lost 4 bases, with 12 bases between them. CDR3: CASSPTLVYEQYF. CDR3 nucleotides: TGTGCCAGTAGTCCTACCCTAGTTTACGAGCAGTACTTC.

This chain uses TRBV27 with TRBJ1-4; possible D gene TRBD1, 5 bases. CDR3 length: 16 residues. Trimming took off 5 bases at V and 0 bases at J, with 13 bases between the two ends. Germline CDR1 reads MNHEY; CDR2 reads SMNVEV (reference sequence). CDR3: CASSPLGGATNEKLFF. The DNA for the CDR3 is TGTGCCAGCAGTCCCCTCGGGGGAGCAACTAATGAAAAACTGTTTTTT.

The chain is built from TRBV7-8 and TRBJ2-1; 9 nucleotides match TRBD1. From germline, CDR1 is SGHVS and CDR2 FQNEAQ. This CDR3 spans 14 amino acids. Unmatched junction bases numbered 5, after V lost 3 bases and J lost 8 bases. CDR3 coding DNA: TGTGCCAGCAGCTTGGGACAGGGAATGGATGAGCAGTTCTTC. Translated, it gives CASSLGQGMDEQFF.